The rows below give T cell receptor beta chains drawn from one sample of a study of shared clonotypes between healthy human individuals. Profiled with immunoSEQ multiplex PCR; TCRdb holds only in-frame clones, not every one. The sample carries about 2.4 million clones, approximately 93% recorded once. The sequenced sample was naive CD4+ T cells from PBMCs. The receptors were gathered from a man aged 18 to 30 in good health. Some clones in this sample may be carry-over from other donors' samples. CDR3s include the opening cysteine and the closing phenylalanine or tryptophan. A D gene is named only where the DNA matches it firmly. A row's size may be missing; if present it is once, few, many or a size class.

CDR3 DNA: TGCGCCAGCAGCTTGGATACGGGTTCCTATGGCTACACCTTC
CDR3 protein: CASSLDTGSYGYTF
J gene: TRBJ1-2
V gene: TRBV5-1
D gene: -
clone size: -

CDR3 DNA: TGTGCCATCACCATTAGCGGCGCCTACGAGCAGTACTTC
CDR3 protein: CAITISGAYEQYF
J gene: TRBJ2-7
V gene: TRBV10-3
D gene: -
clone size: -

CDR3 DNA: TGTGCCAGCAGCTTAGGTGCCAACACTGAAGCTTTCTTT
CDR3 protein: CASSLGANTEAFF
J gene: TRBJ1-1
V gene: TRBV11-2
D gene: -
clone size: -

CDR3 DNA: TGTGCCAGCAGTCCCGGGACTAGACTCAACGCGCAGTATTTT
CDR3 protein: CASSPGTRLNAQYF
J gene: TRBJ2-3
V gene: TRBV27
D gene: TRBD2
clone size: -

CDR3 DNA: TGTGCCAGCAGCTTGGCCGGGACTAGCAGACAAGAGACCCAGTACTTC
CDR3 protein: CASSLAGTSRQETQYF
J gene: TRBJ2-5
V gene: TRBV5-4
D gene: TRBD2
clone size: -

CDR3 DNA: TGTGCCAGCAGTGCGGGAGACAGGGGCAATCAGCCCCAGCATTTT
CDR3 protein: CASSAGDRGNQPQHF
J gene: TRBJ1-5
V gene: TRBV2
D gene: TRBD1
clone size: few

CDR3 DNA: TGTGCCAGCAGTTTATGGGGAACTAGCGGGAGGGGAGATACGCAGTATTTT
CDR3 protein: CASSLWGTSGRGDTQYF
J gene: TRBJ2-3
V gene: TRBV28
D gene: TRBD2
clone size: once

CDR3 DNA: TGTGCCTGGGGGGACAGCCTGAATCAGCCCCAGCATTTT
CDR3 protein: CAWGDSLNQPQHF
J gene: TRBJ1-5
V gene: TRBV30
D gene: TRBD1
clone size: few

CDR3 DNA: TGTGCCAGCAGCCAAGAGAGAAGTACTGAAGCTTTCTTT
CDR3 protein: CASSQERSTEAFF
J gene: TRBJ1-1
V gene: TRBV4-2
D gene: -
clone size: -

CDR3 DNA: TGTGCCAGCAGGTTCCGGGGGGAGCAGACCTGGGATACGCAGTATTTT
CDR3 protein: CASRFRGEQTWDTQYF
J gene: TRBJ2-3
V gene: TRBV11-2
D gene: TRBD2
clone size: -

CDR3 DNA: TGTGCCAGCAGCTTGAGGGGAGGGAACACTGAAGCTTTCTTT
CDR3 protein: CASSLRGGNTEAFF
J gene: TRBJ1-1
V gene: TRBV5-4
D gene: -
clone size: -

CDR3 DNA: TGTGCCAGCAGCCAAATCCCCTTGGGGCGGAGCGGGAGACCCTACGAGCAGTACTTC
CDR3 protein: CASSQIPLGRSGRPYEQYF
J gene: TRBJ2-7
V gene: TRBV7-7
D gene: TRBD2
clone size: -

CDR3 DNA: TGTGCCAGCAGCGCAGACGGGACGTACGGAAACACCATATATTTT
CDR3 protein: CASSADGTYGNTIYF
J gene: TRBJ1-3
V gene: TRBV9
D gene: -
clone size: -

CDR3 DNA: TGTGCCAGCAGCGAACTAGCGGGTGGCGGCCCGGGAGCCTACGAGCAGTACTTC
CDR3 protein: CASSELAGGGPGAYEQYF
J gene: TRBJ2-7
V gene: TRBV7-9
D gene: TRBD2
clone size: -

CDR3 DNA: TGTGCCAGCTCACCACTGGGACAGGGGGCCACCGAGCAGTACTTC
CDR3 protein: CASSPLGQGATEQYF
J gene: TRBJ2-7
V gene: TRBV18
D gene: TRBD1
clone size: -

CDR3 DNA: TGTGCCAGCAGTCTATCGACAGGGGCGTGGGCTGAAGCTTTCTTT
CDR3 protein: CASSLSTGAWAEAFF
J gene: TRBJ1-1
V gene: TRBV28
D gene: TRBD1
clone size: -

CDR3 DNA: TGTGCCAGCACCAAATGGGGCTGGTCGAACACTGAAGCTTTCTTT
CDR3 protein: CASTKWGWSNTEAFF
J gene: TRBJ1-1
V gene: TRBV6-5
D gene: -
clone size: -

CDR3 DNA: TGTGCCAGCAGCCTGGGACAGGGGGCTACCACCCCGGATACGCAGTATTTT
CDR3 protein: CASSLGQGATTPDTQYF
J gene: TRBJ2-3
V gene: TRBV7-8
D gene: TRBD1
clone size: -

CDR3 DNA: TGTGCCAGCAGCCAGCACAGTGCAACTAATGAAAAACTGTTTTTT
CDR3 protein: CASSQHSATNEKLFF
J gene: TRBJ1-4
V gene: TRBV7-9
D gene: -
clone size: -

CDR3 DNA: TGTGCCAGCAGTGCAGGGCCGGAGACCCAGTACTTC
CDR3 protein: CASSAGPETQYF
J gene: TRBJ2-5
V gene: TRBV2
D gene: -
clone size: -

CDR3 DNA: TGTGCCAGCGGTCAAAGGGTACCCCAGCATTTT
CDR3 protein: CASGQRVPQHF
J gene: TRBJ1-5
V gene: TRBV6-5
D gene: -
clone size: -

CDR3 DNA: TGTGCCAGCAGTGAACTTAGGGCAGTCAATCAGCCCCAGCATTTT
CDR3 protein: CASSELRAVNQPQHF
J gene: TRBJ1-5
V gene: TRBV6-1
D gene: -
clone size: -

CDR3 DNA: TGTGCCAGCAGTGACTGGCCTGCCACAGATACGCAGTATTTT
CDR3 protein: CASSDWPATDTQYF
J gene: TRBJ2-3
V gene: TRBV6-4
D gene: -
clone size: -

CDR3 DNA: TGTGCCAGCAGAGAGAGGGGCGGGAGCTCCTACAATGAGCAGTTCTTC
CDR3 protein: CASRERGGSSYNEQFF
J gene: TRBJ2-1
V gene: TRBV28
D gene: TRBD2
clone size: -

CDR3 DNA: TGCGCCAGCGGTACAGGGGATATTTTAAGAGATGAGCAGTTCTTC
CDR3 protein: CASGTGDILRDEQFF
J gene: TRBJ2-1
V gene: TRBV5-1
D gene: TRBD1
clone size: -

CDR3 DNA: TGCGCCAGCAGCCGGGGCGGGGGCGACCAGTCCTACGAGCAGTACTTC
CDR3 protein: CASSRGGGDQSYEQYF
J gene: TRBJ2-7
V gene: TRBV4-1
D gene: -
clone size: -

CDR3 DNA: TGCGCCAGCAGCTTGGACGACAGGGGAAATCAGCCCCAGCATTTT
CDR3 protein: CASSLDDRGNQPQHF
J gene: TRBJ1-5
V gene: TRBV5-1
D gene: TRBD1
clone size: -